This T cell receptor (beta chain) was captured in a study of CD8+CD57+ T cells in acquired aplastic anemia. The overall study: The DNA of sorted CD4+ and CD8+ cells averaged 3.2 ug.

The CDR3 contains 14 residues. Germline V CDR1 and CDR2: MNHEY, SVGAGI. The junction had 4 bases not matched to a gene; V was cut back by 4 bases and J by 4 bases. This clonotype was counted at least ten times. Its antigen is unidentified. CDR3 and TCR beta VDJ profiling relied on genomic DNA as the template. TCRdb independently ran MiXCR on the reads; one entry per CDR3 protein. The sample shows around 430,000 distinct CDR3 sequences, 25% to 40% of them seen only once. Overall study results and limits: About 30 was the count of CD8+ CDR3 sequences that patients shared with controls. Patients and healthy controls showed no significant CD8+ Simpson's diversity difference.

Those patients picked for sequencing had displayed CD8+CD57+ cell expansion on flow cytometry. Every patient presented with severe acquired aplastic anemia. The chain employs TRBV6-5 and TRBJ2-7, with TRBD1 matching over 10 bases. This clonotype originated in a human donor with aplastic anemia. The sample was sorted CD4+, CD8+, or CD8+CD57+ T cells (not recorded which) from PBMCs. DNA for the CDR3: TGTGCCAGCAGTTTACCGGGACAGGGGTACGAGCAGTACTTC. It encodes CASSLPGQGYEQYF.